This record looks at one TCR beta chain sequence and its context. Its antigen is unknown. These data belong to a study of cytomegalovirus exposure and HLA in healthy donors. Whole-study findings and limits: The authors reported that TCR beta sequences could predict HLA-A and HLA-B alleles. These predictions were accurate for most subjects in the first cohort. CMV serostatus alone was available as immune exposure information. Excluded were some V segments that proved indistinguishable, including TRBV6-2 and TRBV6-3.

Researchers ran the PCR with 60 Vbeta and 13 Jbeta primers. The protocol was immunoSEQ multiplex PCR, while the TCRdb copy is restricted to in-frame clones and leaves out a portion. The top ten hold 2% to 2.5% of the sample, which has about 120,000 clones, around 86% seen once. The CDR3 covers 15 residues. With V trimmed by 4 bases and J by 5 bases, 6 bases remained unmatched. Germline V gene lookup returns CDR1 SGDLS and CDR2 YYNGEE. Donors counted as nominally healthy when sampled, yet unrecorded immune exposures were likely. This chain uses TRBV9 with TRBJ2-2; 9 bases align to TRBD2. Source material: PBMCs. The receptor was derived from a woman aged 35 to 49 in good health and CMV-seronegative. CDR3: CASSTGLARTGELFF. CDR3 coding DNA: TGTGCCAGCAGCACCGGACTAGCGAGGACCGGGGAGCTGTTTTTT.